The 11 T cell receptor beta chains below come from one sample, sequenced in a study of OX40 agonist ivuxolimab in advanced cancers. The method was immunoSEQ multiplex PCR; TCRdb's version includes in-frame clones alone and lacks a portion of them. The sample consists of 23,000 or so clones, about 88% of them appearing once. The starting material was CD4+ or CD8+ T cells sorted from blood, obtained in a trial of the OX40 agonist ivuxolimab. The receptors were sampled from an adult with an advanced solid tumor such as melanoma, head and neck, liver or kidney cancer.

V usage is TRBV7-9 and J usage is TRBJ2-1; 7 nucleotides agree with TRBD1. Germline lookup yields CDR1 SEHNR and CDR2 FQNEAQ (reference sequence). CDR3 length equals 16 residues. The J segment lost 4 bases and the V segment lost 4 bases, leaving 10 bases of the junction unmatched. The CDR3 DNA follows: TGTGCCAGCAGCTCCCAGACAGGGCCGGTTTACAATGAGCAGTTCTTC. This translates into CASSSQTGPVYNEQFF.

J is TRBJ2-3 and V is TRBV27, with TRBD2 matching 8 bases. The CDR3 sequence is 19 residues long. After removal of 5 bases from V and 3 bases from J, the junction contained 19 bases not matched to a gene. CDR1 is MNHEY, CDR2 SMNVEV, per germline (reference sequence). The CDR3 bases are TGTGCCAGCAGTCAATTTGGGACTTGGCGGGAGGATTTGACAGATACGCAGTATTTT. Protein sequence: CASSQFGTWREDLTDTQYF.

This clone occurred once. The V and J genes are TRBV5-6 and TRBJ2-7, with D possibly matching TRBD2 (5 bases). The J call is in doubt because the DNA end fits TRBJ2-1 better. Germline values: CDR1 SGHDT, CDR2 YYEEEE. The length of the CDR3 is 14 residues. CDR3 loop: CASSWTRTYNEQFF. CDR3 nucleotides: TGTGCCAGCAGCTGGACTCGTACCTACAATGAGCAGTTCTTC.

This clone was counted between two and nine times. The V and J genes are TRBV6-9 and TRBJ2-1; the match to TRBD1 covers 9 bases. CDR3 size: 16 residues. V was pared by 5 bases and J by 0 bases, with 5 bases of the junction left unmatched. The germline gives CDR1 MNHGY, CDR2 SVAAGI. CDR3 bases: TGTGCCAGCAGTATCCCGACAGGGGGCTCCTACAATGAGCAGTTCTTC. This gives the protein CASSIPTGGSYNEQFF.

CDR3 sequence (DNA): TGTGCCAGCAGCTTAGACTGGCGGGAGGGCCGGGAGACCCAGTACTTC. This translates into CASSLDWREGRETQYF. The chain carries TRBV7-7 and TRBJ2-5; 9 nucleotides align to TRBD2. Germline trimming cut 1 base from V and 5 bases from J; bases unmatched to any gene: 8. This CDR3 comprises 16 residues. Germline CDR1 is SSHAT and CDR2 is FNYEAQ (reference sequence). Variable domain in full (rest from reference TRBV7-7 and TRBJ2-5): GAGVSQSPRYKVTKRGQDVTLRCDPISSHATLYWYQQALGQGPEFLTYFNYEAQPDKSGLPSDRFSAERPEGSISTLTIQRTEQRDSAMYRCASSLDWREGRETQYFGPGTRLLVL.

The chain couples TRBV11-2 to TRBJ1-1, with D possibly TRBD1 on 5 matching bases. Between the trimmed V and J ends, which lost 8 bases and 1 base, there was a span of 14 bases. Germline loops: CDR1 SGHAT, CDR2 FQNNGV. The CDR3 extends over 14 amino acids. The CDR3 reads CASFHVGENTEAFF. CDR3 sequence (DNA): TGTGCCAGCTTCCACGTGGGGGAGAACACTGAAGCTTTCTTT.

The CDR3 DNA sequence: TGTGCCAGCAGCCCAAAGGTGGGGGGAGTAGCCGGGGAGCTGTTTTTT. Translating it yields CASSPKVGGVAGELFF. The chain links TRBV7-8 to TRBJ2-2, with D possibly being TRBD2 (6 bases). V shed 5 bases and J shed 6 bases, with 19 bases lying between them. Germline V gene data show CDR1 as SGHVS and CDR2 as FQNEAQ. This CDR3 is 16 amino acids long.

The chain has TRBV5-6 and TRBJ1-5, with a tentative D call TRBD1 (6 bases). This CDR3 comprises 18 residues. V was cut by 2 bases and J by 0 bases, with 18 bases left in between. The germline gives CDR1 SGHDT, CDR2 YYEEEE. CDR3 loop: CASSLTPGTPYSNQPQHF. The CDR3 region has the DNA TGTGCCAGCAGCTTAACGCCAGGGACACCTTATAGCAATCAGCCCCAGCATTTT.

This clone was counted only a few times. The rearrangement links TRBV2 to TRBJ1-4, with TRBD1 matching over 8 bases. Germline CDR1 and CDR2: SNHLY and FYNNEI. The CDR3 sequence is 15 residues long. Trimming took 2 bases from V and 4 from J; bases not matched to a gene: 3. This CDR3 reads CASSERQGYNEKLFF. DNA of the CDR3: TGTGCCAGCAGTGAAAGACAGGGGTATAATGAAAAACTGTTTTTT.

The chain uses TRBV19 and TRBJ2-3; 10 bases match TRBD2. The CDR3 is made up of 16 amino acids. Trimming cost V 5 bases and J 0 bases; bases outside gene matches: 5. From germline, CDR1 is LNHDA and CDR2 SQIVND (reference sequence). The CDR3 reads CASSLGLAKSTDTQYF. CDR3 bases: TGTGCCAGTAGTTTGGGACTAGCGAAGAGCACAGATACGCAGTATTTT. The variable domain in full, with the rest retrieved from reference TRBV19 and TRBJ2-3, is DGGITQSPKYLFRKEGQNVTLSCEQNLNHDAMYWYRQDPGQGLRLIYYSQIVNDFQKGDIAEGYSVSREKKESFPLTVTSAQKNPTAFYLCASSLGLAKSTDTQYFGPGTRLTVL.

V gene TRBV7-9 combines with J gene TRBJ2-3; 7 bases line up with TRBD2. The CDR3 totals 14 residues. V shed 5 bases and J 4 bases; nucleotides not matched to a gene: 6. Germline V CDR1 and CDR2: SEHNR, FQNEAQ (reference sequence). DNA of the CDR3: TGTGCCAGCAGCCCTCTAGCGGACCCAGATACGCAGTATTTT. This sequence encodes CASSPLADPDTQYF.